Following are 27 T cell receptor beta chains from one sample sequenced in a study of T cell repertoires in cytomegalovirus infection. TCRdb analysed the reads with MiXCR anew, one entry per CDR3 protein. The sample lists about 360,000 distinct CDR3 sequences, 15% to 20% occurring once. The specimen sequenced was PBMCs. The origin of the receptors is a human donor in good health (CMV status not recorded). Some clones in this sample may be carry-over from other donors' samples.

The CDR3 loop reads CASGFSGSDTQYF. In DNA form, the CDR3 reads TGTGCTAGTGGTTTTAGCGGTTCAGATACGCAGTATTTT. The rearrangement uses TRBV12-5 and TRBJ2-3; TRBD2 might be the D (6 bases). CDR3 length: 13 amino acids. Trimming cost V 3 bases and J 4 bases, with 8 bases left between them. Germline-derived CDR1 and CDR2 are LGHNT and FRNRAP.

This clonotype has a handful of counts. The chain recombines TRBV18 with TRBJ2-7; 9 positions agree with TRBD2. Germline CDR1 reads KGHSH; CDR2 reads LQKENI. The CDR3 is made up of 14 amino acids. V lost 8 bases to trimming and J lost 4 bases; unmatched junction nucleotides: 9. CDR3 in amino acids: CASHNPGLAYEQYF. The CDR3 DNA follows: TGTGCCAGCCATAATCCGGGACTAGCTTACGAGCAGTACTTC. The full variable domain, in which reference TRBV18 and TRBJ2-7 provide the parts outside the CDR3, is NAGVMQNPRHLVRRRGQEARLRCSPMKGHSHVYWYRQLPEEGLKFMVYLQKENIIDESGMPKERFSAEFPKEGPSILRIQQVVRGDSAAYFCASHNPGLAYEQYFGPGTRLTVT.

CDR3 in amino acids: CSAEPSEKETQYF. The CDR3 nucleotides read TGCAGTGCCGAACCTAGCGAGAAAGAGACCCAGTACTTC. The chain couples TRBV20-1 to TRBJ2-5, with D possibly TRBD2 on 6 matching bases. The germline V and J ends were trimmed by 6 bases and 3 bases, with 14 bases remaining between them. Germline CDR1 and CDR2: DFQATT and SNEGSKA (reference sequence). The CDR3 loop spans 13 amino acids.

This clonotype has ten or more counts. The rearrangement links TRBV7-2 to TRBJ1-5; D remains ambiguous. This CDR3 region has 13 residues. Trimming cost V 5 bases and J 6 bases, with 11 bases left between them. Germline V gene lookup returns CDR1 SGHTA and CDR2 FQGNSA. In nucleotides, the CDR3 is TGTGCCAGCAGCGCACCTGGTAGTCAGCCCCAGCATTTT. It is translated as CASSAPGSQPQHF.

The rearrangement uses TRBV10-3 and TRBJ2-5; D remains unclear. This CDR3 has 15 amino acids. Germline loops: CDR1 ENHRY, CDR2 SYGVKD. The germline V and J ends were trimmed by 0 bases and 0 bases, with 8 bases remaining between them. CDR3 region: CAISESDPHQETQYF. DNA of the CDR3: TGTGCCATCAGTGAGTCGGACCCCCACCAAGAGACCCAGTACTTC.

The CDR3 is CSVERGPPLVFMVSCKETQYF. The CDR3 DNA reads TGCAGCGTTGAACGGGGGCCCCCCCTTGTCTTTATGGTCTCGTGCAAAGAGACCCAGTACTTC. The V gene is TRBV29-1, the J gene TRBJ2-5, with D perhaps matching TRBD1 or TRBD2 (6 bases each). Germline CDR1 is SQVTM and CDR2 is ANQGSEA. The CDR3 length is 21 residues. V was cut by 2 bases and J by 3 bases, with 34 bases left in between.

The gene calls are TRBV11-2 and TRBJ1-2; tentatively, D is TRBD1 (5 bases). Trimming removed 5 bases at V and 0 bases at J, with 19 bases between. CDR3 length: 17 amino acids. The germline CDR1 and CDR2 sequences are SGHAT and FQNNGV. The CDR3 region is CASSTRQWGNPNYGYTF. In DNA form, the CDR3 reads TGTGCCAGCAGCACCCGACAGTGGGGAAACCCTAACTATGGCTACACCTTC.

The chain employs TRBV5-1 and TRBJ1-2, with 8 bases identical to TRBD1. V dropped 4 bases and J dropped 6; count of bases not matched to a gene: 5. CDR1 is SGHRS and CDR2 is YFSETQ in the germline V gene. This CDR3 contains 13 residues. DNA for the CDR3: TGCGCCAGCAGCATCGGACAGGGTAATGGCTACACCTTC. Encoded protein: CASSIGQGNGYTF.

In the case of this clonotype: A much larger clone lies a single base off, so this may be a read error. The DNA of the CDR3 is TGTGCCAGCAGCTTAGAATTCCAGGATGGGAGGTTTGGCAAAAACATTCAGTACTTC. Translating gives CASSLEFQDGRFGKNIQYF. The V call is TRBV7-3, the J call TRBJ2-4, with a tentative D call TRBD2 (6 bases). The V end lost 2 bases, the J end lost 3 bases, and 23 bases lay between the germline ends. The CDR3 runs 19 residues. Germline V gives CDR1 SGHTA, CDR2 FQGTGA.

The J gene is TRBJ1-1, the V gene TRBV11-2; a weak D match, TRBD1 (5 bases). The V and J ends lost 5 bases and 2 bases respectively, with 9 bases between them. This CDR3 contains 13 residues. Germline CDR1 and CDR2: SGHAT and FQNNGV. The CDR3 nucleotides are TGTGCCAGCAGCCGCAGGGCCAACACTGAAGCTTTCTTT. Its translation: CASSRRANTEAFF.

The chain is built from TRBV20-1 and TRBJ2-1; tentatively, D is TRBD2 (5 bases). The length of the CDR3 is 11 residues. Germline-derived CDR1 and CDR2 are DFQATT and SNEGSKA (reference sequence). The germline V and J ends were trimmed by 2 bases and 16 bases, with 15 bases remaining between them. CDR3 DNA sequence: TGCAGTGCTAGAACTAGTTACATGTGCTTCTTC. Amino acids: CSARTSYMCFF.

This clonotype has at least ten counts. V is TRBV7-6 and J is TRBJ2-7; 11 bases agree with TRBD2. Germline V gene lookup returns CDR1 SGHVS and CDR2 FNYEAQ. The J segment lost 4 bases and the V segment lost 5 bases, leaving 13 bases of the junction unmatched. This CDR3 spans 17 amino acids. CDR3 in amino acids: CASSLLTSGSIEYEQYF. The CDR3 region has the DNA TGTGCCAGCAGCCTACTTACTAGCGGGAGCATTGAGTACGAGCAGTACTTC.

This clonotype has just a few counts. J is TRBJ1-6 and V is TRBV7-2; tentative D call: TRBD1 (6 bases). The V end was cut by 4 bases, the J end by 10 bases, with 17 bases between. The CDR3 has 15 amino acids. Germline CDR1 reads SGHTA; CDR2 reads FQGNSA. In DNA, the CDR3 is TGTGCCAGCAGCTCCAGGACAGCTTTAGTATCACCCCTCCACTTT. Residues: CASSSRTALVSPLHF. The whole variable domain, remainder taken from reference TRBV7-2 and TRBJ1-6, is GAGVSQSPSNKVTEKGKDVELRCDPISGHTALYWYRQSLGQGLEFLIYFQGNSAPDKSGLPSDRFSAERTGGSVSTLTIQRTQQEDSAVYLCASSSRTALVSPLHFGNGTRLTVT.

The gene calls are TRBV15 and TRBJ1-1; D gene unclear. Trimming took 0 bases from V and 5 from J, leaving 13 bases between them. This CDR3 has 15 amino acids. Germline V gene sequence: CDR1 LNHNV, CDR2 YYDKDF (reference sequence). CDR3 coding DNA: TGTGCCACCAGCAGAGAGTTGCGGGGAGGGACTGAAGCTTTCTTT. Translated: CATSRELRGGTEAFF. Together with reference TRBV15 and TRBJ1-1, the CDR3 gives the full variable domain: DAMVIQNPRYQVTQFGKPVTLSCSQTLNHNVMYWYQQKSSQAPKLLFHYYDKDFNNEADTPDNFQSRRPNTSFCFLDIRSPGLGDTAMYLCATSRELRGGTEAFFGQGTRLTVV.

This clonotype was picked up many times. The chain has TRBV7-6 and TRBJ2-3; no clear D gene. Deletions cut 5 bases from V and 2 bases from J, with 8 bases between. The V gene's germline CDR1 is SGHVS and CDR2 FNYEAQ. CDR3 length: 13 residues. In DNA form, the CDR3 reads TGTGCCAGCAGCCTCCCCACCACAGATACGCAGTATTTT. Translating gives CASSLPTTDTQYF.

The CDR3 DNA reads TGCAGTGCTAGAGATCGGGGGACCGCCCAGTACAATGAGCAGTTCTTC. Protein: CSARDRGTAQYNEQFF. The chain carries TRBV20-1 and TRBJ2-1; possibly TRBD2 for D (6 bases). Germline lookup yields CDR1 DFQATT and CDR2 SNEGSKA (reference sequence). The ends were cut back, 0 bases at V and 4 bases at J, with 16 bases in the middle. The CDR3 is 16 residues long.

The table lists this clonotype with many counts. The V gene is TRBV7-2, the J gene TRBJ2-3; 12 bases fit TRBD2. This CDR3 is 18 amino acids long. Per germline, CDR1 SGHTA and CDR2 FQGNSA. With V trimmed by 7 bases and J by 0 bases, 11 bases remained unmatched. The CDR3 sequence: CASTPRTSGGKSTDTQYF. In nucleotides, the CDR3 is TGTGCCAGCACCCCAAGAACTAGCGGGGGGAAGAGCACAGATACGCAGTATTTT.

The rearrangement uses TRBV20-1 and TRBJ2-7, with TRBD2 identical over 11 bases. This CDR3 region has 15 residues. Germline V gene lookup returns CDR1 DFQATT and CDR2 SNEGSKA (reference sequence). V gave up 1 base and J gave up 3 bases; unmatched junction bases: 5. This CDR3 is CSARVPGTSGYEQYF. In DNA form, the CDR3 reads TGCAGTGCTAGAGTCCCAGGGACTAGCGGCTACGAGCAGTACTTC.

This clonotype was seen more than once but under ten times. The chain couples TRBV28 to TRBJ2-5; D may correspond to TRBD1 or TRBD2 (6 bases each). The CDR3 length is 14 residues. V lost 5 bases and J lost 5, with 15 bases in between. The germline V gene has CDR1 MDHEN and CDR2 SYDVKM. The CDR3 sequence: CASSDKGGPETQYF. The CDR3, as DNA: TGTGCCAGCAGTGACAAGGGGGGACCGGAGACCCAGTACTTC.

Worth noting for this clonotype: One end of the junction does not line up with germline, which may come from a read error. The genes are TRBV5-1 and TRBJ2-7; D gene unclear. The CDR3 totals 14 residues. Germline V gene lookup returns CDR1 SGHRS and CDR2 YFSETQ. This CDR3 is CASSLFGSSYELYF. CDR3 bases: TGCGCCAGCAGCTTGTTTGGCAGCTCCTACGAGCTGTACTTC. The full variable domain, its missing parts supplied by reference TRBV5-1 and TRBJ2-7, is KAGVTQTPRYLIKTRGQQVTLSCSPISGHRSVSWYQQTPGQGLQFLFEYFSETQRNKGNFPGRFSGRQFSNSRSEMNVSTLELGDSALYLCASSLFGSSYELYFGPGTRLTVT.

This clonotype was counted a few times. With a much larger clone just one base away, this may be a read error. This chain links TRBV12-3 or TRBV12-4 with TRBJ2-2; 10 nucleotides line up with TRBD1. Losses at the gene ends were 6 bases for V and 6 bases for J; bases not matched to a gene: 4. This CDR3 spans 14 amino acids. CDR3 bases: TGTGCCAGCAGCCCGGACAGGGGGGCCGGGGAGCTGTTTTTT. Its protein is CASSPDRGAGELFF.

This clonotype was seen only a few times. This chain's CDR3 is CASSPQFNEQFF. The CDR3 DNA reads as TGTGCCAGCAGCCCCCAGTTTAATGAGCAGTTCTTC. The chain uses TRBV14 and TRBJ2-1; D is uncertain. CDR1 and CDR2 from the germline V gene are SGHDN and FVKESK. CDR3 length equals 12 residues. V was trimmed by 4 bases and J by 7 bases, leaving 8 bases between them.

In its sample, this clonotype was seen once. Given a much more abundant clone one base away, this may be a read error. The chain couples TRBV5-5 to TRBJ1-1, with D tentatively TRBD1 (6 bases). CDR1 and CDR2 from the germline V gene are SGHKS and YYEKEE (reference sequence). This CDR3 contains 14 residues. CDR3 sequence reads: CAGSPYRVNTEAFF. In nucleotides, the CDR3 is TGTGCCGGCAGCCCGTACAGGGTAAACACTGAAGCTTTCTTT. The full variable domain, in which reference TRBV5-5 and TRBJ1-1 provide the parts outside the CDR3, is DAGVTQSPTHLIKTRGQQVTLRCSPISGHKSVSWYQQVLGQGPQFIFQYYEKEERGRGNFPDRFSARQFPNYSSELNVNALLLGDSALYLCAGSPYRVNTEAFFGQGTRLTVV.

V is TRBV18 and J is TRBJ2-3; the match to TRBD2 covers 14 bases. The germline gives CDR1 KGHSH, CDR2 LQKENI. The CDR3 has 16 amino acids. Unmatched junction bases numbered 6, after V lost 4 bases and J lost 6 bases. CDR3 residues: CASSRGLAGGDDTQYF. The CDR3 bases are TGTGCCAGCTCACGAGGACTAGCGGGAGGAGATGATACGCAGTATTTT. Based on the CDR3 plus reference TRBV18 and TRBJ2-3, the full variable domain is NAGVMQNPRHLVRRRGQEARLRCSPMKGHSHVYWYRQLPEEGLKFMVYLQKENIIDESGMPKERFSAEFPKEGPSILRIQQVVRGDSAAYFCASSRGLAGGDDTQYFGPGTRLTVL.

This clonotype came up many times. The J gene is TRBJ1-6, the V gene TRBV7-6; 9 bases agree with TRBD1. The CDR3 has 17 amino acids. The V segment lost 3 bases and the J segment 5 bases; nucleotides outside the gene matches: 8. Germline V lookup: CDR1 SGHVS, CDR2 FNYEAQ. The CDR3 DNA follows: TGTGCCAGCAGCTTCACCTCCGGGACAGGGAATAATTCACCCCTCCACTTT. Translation gives CASSFTSGTGNNSPLHF.

This clonotype has a count of ten or more. The CDR3 DNA follows: TGTGCCAGCAGCCCGCGAGCCACTAGCGGGAGGCCGAATGAGCAGTTCTTC. It yields the protein CASSPRATSGRPNEQFF. The rearrangement links TRBV7-2 to TRBJ2-1; 12 bases match TRBD2. Germline CDR1 reads SGHTA; CDR2 reads FQGNSA. This CDR3 has 17 residues. V lost 5 bases and J lost 7; bases outside the gene matches: 12.

V usage is TRBV19 and J usage is TRBJ2-6; 7 bases agree with TRBD1. CDR3 size: 17 residues. V was clipped by 4 bases and J by 0 bases; unmatched bases: 6. Per the germline V gene, CDR1 is LNHDA and CDR2 is SQIVND (reference sequence). The CDR3 protein is CASSTVRQGSGANVLTF. The CDR3 coding sequence is TGTGCCAGTAGTACCGTCCGACAGGGCTCTGGGGCCAACGTCCTGACTTTC.